This paragraph reports one T cell receptor (beta chain). There is no known antigen for this receptor. One base away there is no much larger clone; base qualities are not given. The record originates from a study of blood T cells in healthy people across ages (dated by TCRdb to about 2015). As for the study more broadly: In model experiments, roughly one uniquely barcoded TCR beta cDNA molecule per two T cells was captured by template switching. The study measured age-related changes in TCR beta repertoire diversity using deep sequencing normalized with unique cDNA molecular identifiers. Four age groups were formed from the donors: young (average 16 years), middle-aged (approximately 39), aged (more than 55) and long-lived (less than 85). Donors of different ages were randomly distributed across sequencing lanes to avoid experimental bias. For two donors (one aged 18 to 29 and one aged 80 or older), the study analyzed two additional independent replicas of 1 million unique cDNA reads from the same blood draw. What the work shows at the level of the full study, not this receptor alone: Because donor CMV infection status was unknown, age-related changes in expanded clonotypes were potentially confounded. There was a strong correlation between observed TCR beta diversity and the percentage of naive T cells measured by flow cytometry. Compared with the aged group, more naive CD4+ T cells, fewer expanded clones and increased TCR diversity were shown by the long-lived group, suggesting age selection. Since profiling was done on bulk unsorted PBMCs, naive and antigen-experienced compartments could not be conclusively compared. Observed TCR beta diversity per million T cells fell roughly linearly with age, and a significant reduction was already apparent by age about 36. Estimates of total diversity based on one million sequenced T cells were considered lower bounds and underestimates.

The donors were a few dozen Caucasian individuals from Russia, aged roughly 6 to 95 years, who were systemically healthy. Each donor gave ten milliliters of peripheral blood, collected into EDTA-treated Vacutainer tubes. Ficoll-Paque density-gradient centrifugation was used to isolate PBMCs, with at least 6.5 million per sample. Total RNA, at least 5.5 micrograms per sample, was extracted from PBMCs with Trizol reagent. Naive CD45RAhigh/CD27high T cell percentages were measured by flow cytometry on a PBMC aliquot from every donor. The CDR3 sequence holds 15 residues, the cysteine and phenylalanine included. Only the CDR3 part of the read is kept: 45 bases, read in frame from the first base. Germline trimming amounts to 1 base on V and 6 bases on J, with 6 as the count of junction bases outside the gene matches. Via the germline V gene (reference sequence), CDR1 is MNHEY and CDR2 SMNVEV. The library came from 5' RACE. Sequencing took place on an Illumina HiSeq 2500. A second about 7 to 11 cycle PCR used a sample-barcoded 5' primer and a J-beta primer mix. A template-switch 5' adaptor carrying 12 random nucleotides introduced a unique molecular identifier onto each TCR beta cDNA molecule. Each sample yielded at least 3 million CDR3-containing paired-end reads. First-strand cDNA synthesis was performed from all RNA using the Mint cDNA synthesis kit, with priming by a TRBC-specific oligonucleotide. After uracil-DNA glycosylase treatment, a first 18-cycle PCR used universal primers M1SS and BC2_uni_R on all cDNA. The authors' analysis ran thus. Normalization of each sample was performed by random selection of 1 million high-quality reads, each carrying a distinct molecular identifier. Reads sharing molecular identifiers were discarded rather than binned into consensus sequences. CDR3 identification, clonotype clustering and error correction used MiTCR with a Q25 quality threshold and the strictest error-elimination algorithm. Lower-bound total TCR beta diversity was estimated with a nonparametric unseen species model using Euler transformation. TCRdb reworked the public reads: Q25 trimming with fastp, MiXCR clone assembly, productive beta chains retained. Rows with one shared CDR3 protein collapse into an entry with the most common genes and DNA. The V and J calls shown here were made by TCRdb, not taken from the authors' results. Recorded for this sample are hundreds of thousands of distinct CDR3 sequences; roughly 60% of them occurred a single time. The ten most abundant clones make up about 20% of the sample.

The rearrangement joined TRBV27 to TRBJ2-3, with TRBD1 identical over 8 junction bases. This TCR derives from a man aged 25-45 years in good health. Sequencing was performed on blood. The DNA is TGTGCCAGCAGTTTATACGGACAGGGAAGGGATACGCAGTATTTT. It encodes CASSLYGQGRDTQYF.